This T cell receptor beta chain comes out of a study of T cell responses to AZD1222 COVID-19 vaccine. The overall study: Both about-4-week and about-12-week second-dose recipients were combined.

General observations from the study: Breadth and depth of Spike-specific TCRs rose after two AZD1222 doses. Females made up more of the donors, who were largely white British, and clonal diversity may have come out too low. Seropositive status at baseline applied to only a handful of AZD1222 recipients.

Of note for this clone: The antigen is undetermined.

Assay used: immunoSEQ multiplex PCR; TCRdb lists only in-frame clones, some missing. The table includes about 140,000 clones, approximately 92% detected once. This clonotype was obtained from an adult in good health. Sample: peripheral blood, taken on day 0 of AZD1222 vaccination.

The CDR3 spells CASRGLAGGTTGELFF. Written as DNA, the CDR3 is TGTGCCAGCAGGGGTTTGGCAGGGGGTACCACCGGGGAGCTGTTTTTT. The chain recombines TRBV25-1 with TRBJ2-2, with TRBD1 matching 7 bases. The CDR3 consists of 16 residues. Per the germline V gene, CDR1 is MGHDK and CDR2 is SYGVNS. V trimming: 6 bases; J trimming: 4 bases; junction bases outside the gene matches: 11. Filled out from reference TRBV25-1 and TRBJ2-2, the complete variable domain reads EADIYQTPRYLVIGTGKKITLECSQTMGHDKMYWYQQDPGMELHLIHYSYGVNSTEKGDLSSESTVSRIRTEHFPLTLESARPSHTSQYLCASRGLAGGTTGELFFGEGSRLTVL.